The rows below give T cell receptor beta chains drawn from one sample of a study of CD8 T cells in ankylosing spondylitis. TCRdb re-derived calls from the 5' RACE reads in MiXCR, one entry per CDR3 protein. The data contain approximately 300,000 distinct CDR3 sequences, around 7.6% of them singletons. The source material was blood, either unsorted or a sorted T cell fraction (not recorded which). These receptors were obtained from a male donor with ankylosing spondylitis. Each CDR3 is given with its conserved first and last residue. Each record gives: V gene, J gene, clone size, D gene, CDR3 DNA, CDR3 protein. The D gene is left open where the match is weak. Size is omitted from some rows. Given values are once, few, many or a class for expanded clones.

V: TRBV3-1
J: TRBJ2-5
size: NA
D: TRBD2
DNA: TGTGCCAGCAGCCTCCCTTACAGCGGGAGAAGGGAGGAGACCCAGTACTTC
CDR3: CASSLPYSGRREETQYF

V: TRBV11-3
J: TRBJ2-5
size: few
D: NA
DNA: TGTGCCAGCAGCCTCGGGACGGCGGAGGGGCTGGCGTACTTC
CDR3: CASSLGTAEGLAYF

V: TRBV28
J: TRBJ1-5
size: NA
D: NA
DNA: TGTGCCAGCAGTTTGGGCCGAAAAAGCGGTCAGCCCCAGCATTTT
CDR3: CASSLGRKSGQPQHF

V: TRBV29-1
J: TRBJ1-1
size: few
D: TRBD1
DNA: TGCAGCGTTTCCGGGACAGGGGTTCGCTCCACTGAAGCTTTCTTT
CDR3: CSVSGTGVRSTEAFF

V: TRBV7-2
J: TRBJ1-2
size: NA
D: TRBD1
DNA: TGTGCCAGCAGCTTAGCGGTTCTTCAGACAGGGGCTAACTATGGCTACACCTTC
CDR3: CASSLAVLQTGANYGYTF

V: TRBV7-3
J: TRBJ2-2
size: NA
D: NA
DNA: TGTGCCAGCAGCTCCGGTGGGCGGTACACCGGGGAGCTGTTTTTT
CDR3: CASSSGGRYTGELFF

V: TRBV20-1
J: TRBJ2-2
size: NA
D: NA
DNA: TGCAGTGCTCCCGGGGCCTTCTCAACCGGGGAGCTGTTTTTT
CDR3: CSAPGAFSTGELFF

V: TRBV11-2
J: TRBJ2-3
size: NA
D: NA
DNA: TGTGCCAGCATTCTTACTGGGATGGTTCCGGGTCCTAGCACAGATACGCAGTATTTT
CDR3: CASILTGMVPGPSTDTQYF

V: TRBV10-3
J: TRBJ2-3
size: NA
D: TRBD2
DNA: TGTGCCATCAAACAACTAGCGGGAGAGGGAGATACGCAGTATTTT
CDR3: CAIKQLAGEGDTQYF

V: TRBV7-2
J: TRBJ1-1
size: NA
D: NA
DNA: TGTGCCAGCAGCCTTTGGCCAGCGAACACTGAAGCTTTCTTT
CDR3: CASSLWPANTEAFF

V: TRBV29-1
J: TRBJ2-1
size: few
D: TRBD2
DNA: TGCAGCGTAGGTTTAGGCGGGAGTAATGAGCAGTTCTTC
CDR3: CSVGLGGSNEQFF

V: TRBV4-1
J: TRBJ2-2
size: few
D: NA
DNA: TGCGCCAGCAGCCATATCGGGACTCGGCGGACCGGGGAGCTGTTTTTT
CDR3: CASSHIGTRRTGELFF

V: TRBV29-1
J: TRBJ2-3
size: many
D: TRBD2
DNA: TGCAGCGTTGGGAGGGCTAGCGGGAGGGGGAATACGCAGTATTTT
CDR3: CSVGRASGRGNTQYF

V: TRBV4-2
J: TRBJ2-5
size: many
D: NA
DNA: TGTGCCAGCAGCCAAGTCGAGGGGCAAGAGACCCAGTACTTC
CDR3: CASSQVEGQETQYF

V: TRBV29-1
J: TRBJ2-1
size: NA
D: TRBD2
DNA: TGCAGCCTTTCCGGGACTAGCGGGAGAGGGGTCAATGAGCAGTTCTTC
CDR3: CSLSGTSGRGVNEQFF

V: TRBV25-1
J: TRBJ1-2
size: few
D: NA
DNA: TGTGCCAGCAGTGAGCTGACCTATGGCTACACCTTC
CDR3: CASSELTYGYTF

V: TRBV5-1
J: TRBJ2-2
size: NA
D: TRBD1
DNA: TGCGCCAGCAGCCCGTGGACAGGGGGCAACAACGGGGAGCTGTTTTTT
CDR3: CASSPWTGGNNGELFF

V: TRBV7-2
J: TRBJ2-7
size: few
D: NA
DNA: TGTGCCACCGCCCTGGTGGGGGAGGCTAGCTCCTACGAGCAGTACTTC
CDR3: CATALVGEASSYEQYF